Listed here are 27 T cell receptor beta chains from one sample, sequenced in a study of CD8+CD57+ T cells in acquired aplastic anemia. TCR beta VDJ and CDR3 profiles were obtained from a genomic DNA template. MiXCR, run by TCRdb on the reads, gives a single entry per CDR3 protein. The table lists 65,000 or so distinct CDR3 sequences, around 50% of them singletons. Input material: sorted CD4+, CD8+, or CD8+CD57+ T cells (not recorded which) from PBMCs. These receptors were taken from a human donor in good health, serving as a control.

This clonotype was observed many times. This chain links TRBV11-2 with TRBJ2-1; weak D call: TRBD2 (5 bases). Germline V lookup: CDR1 SGHAT, CDR2 FQNNGV. V lost 7 bases and J 1 base, leaving 17 bases between the germline ends. The CDR3 covers 16 residues. The CDR3 region has the DNA TGTGCCAGCAAAGAATTTAGCGCGATATCCTACAATGAGCAGTTCTTC. Translated, it gives CASKEFSAISYNEQFF.

As to this clonotype: This may be a read error, as it is one base from a much larger clone. The CDR3 does not close with the conserved phenylalanine or tryptophan, likely indicating a read error. The J gene is TRBJ2-1, the V gene TRBV10-3, with 8 bases that match TRBD1. CDR3 length: 12 amino acids. Unmatched junction bases numbered 0, after V lost 8 bases and J lost 3 bases. Germline V gene lookup returns CDR1 ENHRY and CDR2 SYGVKD. Here the CDR3 DNA reads TGTGCCATCGGACAGGGCTACAATGAGCAGTTCCTC. Amino acid sequence: CAIGQGYNEQFL.

V usage is TRBV2 and J usage is TRBJ2-7, with D unresolved. This CDR3 is built from 12 residues. The ends were cut back, 6 bases at V and 2 bases at J, with 8 bases in the middle. Germline V gene sequence: CDR1 SNHLY, CDR2 FYNNEI. The CDR3 DNA sequence: TGTGCCAGCAGGGTAGGGACCTACGAGCAGTACTTC. Translation: CASRVGTYEQYF.

The V call is TRBV7-8, the J call TRBJ2-3; tentative D call: TRBD1 (5 bases). CDR3 length equals 12 residues. The germline V and J ends were trimmed by 5 bases and 3 bases, with 6 bases remaining between them. The germline V gene encodes CDR1 SGHVS and CDR2 FQNEAQ. The CDR3 coding sequence is TGTGCCAGCAGCGCAGGGACAGATACGCAGTATTTT. It translates to CASSAGTDTQYF.

This chain links TRBV11-2 with TRBJ2-7, with TRBD1 matching over 8 bases. The germline V gene has CDR1 SGHAT and CDR2 FQNNGV. CDR3 length: 15 residues. V trimming: 5 bases; J trimming: 5 bases; junction bases outside the gene matches: 11. CDR3 DNA: TGTGCCAGCAGCCCTATGACAGGGGTCGGGAACGAGCAGTACTTC. The encoded protein is CASSPMTGVGNEQYF.

This clonotype was counted many times. The chain has TRBV18 and TRBJ1-1; D uncertain. Germline V lookup: CDR1 KGHSH, CDR2 LQKENI. CDR3 size: 13 residues. Trimming removed 0 bases from V and 6 bases from J, with 8 bases in between. The CDR3 protein is CASSPPQPPEAFF. The CDR3 bases are TGTGCCAGCTCACCACCCCAACCCCCTGAAGCTTTCTTT. The complete variable domain, with remaining parts taken from reference TRBV18 and TRBJ1-1, reads NAGVMQNPRHLVRRRGQEARLRCSPMKGHSHVYWYRQLPEEGLKFMVYLQKENIIDESGMPKERFSAEFPKEGPSILRIQQVVRGDSAAYFCASSPPQPPEAFFGQGTRLTVV.

This chain uses TRBV9 with TRBJ2-2; D remains ambiguous. The germline V and J ends were trimmed by 4 bases and 8 bases, with 3 bases remaining between them. The CDR3 covers 10 residues. Germline V gene sequence: CDR1 SGDLS, CDR2 YYNGEE. CDR3 nucleotide sequence: TGTGCCAGCAGCACAGGGGAGCTGTTTTTT. Translation: CASSTGELFF. Drawing the rest from reference TRBV9 and TRBJ2-2, the complete variable domain is DSGVTQTPKHLITATGQRVTLRCSPRSGDLSVYWYQQSLDQGLQFLIQYYNGEERAKGNILERFSAQQFPDLHSELNLSSLELGDSALYFCASSTGELFFGEGSRLTVL.

This clonotype was counted between two and nine times. The CDR3 nucleotides read TGTGCCAGCAGCTCCCGTAGCTCTCCTACCACGGGGGAGCTGTTTTTT. It encodes CASSSRSSPTTGELFF. The V gene is TRBV11-2, the J gene TRBJ2-2; D not resolved. The CDR3 loop spans 16 amino acids. V was clipped by 4 bases and J by 8 bases, with 20 bases between them. Germline CDR1 is SGHAT and CDR2 is FQNNGV. The entire variable domain, with the rest obtained from reference TRBV11-2 and TRBJ2-2, is as follows: EAGVAQSPRYKIIEKRQSVAFWCNPISGHATLYWYQQILGQGPKLLIQFQNNGVVDDSQLPKDRFSAERLKGVDSTLKIQPAKLEDSAVYLCASSSRSSPTTGELFFGEGSRLTVL.

V is TRBV15 and J is TRBJ1-4, with 7 bases that match TRBD1. This CDR3 has 14 amino acids. The ends lost 3 bases at V and 14 bases at J; junction bases unmatched: 12. Germline CDR1 is LNHNV and CDR2 is YYDKDF (reference sequence). The CDR3 DNA sequence: TGTGCCACCAGCAGGGACAGGCGCTCTTACGACCTGTTTTTT. This encodes CATSRDRRSYDLFF.

At least ten counts were recorded for this clonotype. V is TRBV5-1 and J is TRBJ2-1; tentatively, D is TRBD1 (5 bases). In germline, CDR1 is SGHRS, CDR2 YFSETQ. CDR3 length equals 16 residues. The V and J ends lost 4 bases and 2 bases respectively, with 16 bases between them. CDR3 bases: TGCGCCAGCAGCGCCCCGGTAGGGGAAACCTACAATGAGCAGTTCTTC. As protein: CASSAPVGETYNEQFF. The full variable domain, its missing parts supplied by reference TRBV5-1 and TRBJ2-1, is KAGVTQTPRYLIKTRGQQVTLSCSPISGHRSVSWYQQTPGQGLQFLFEYFSETQRNKGNFPGRFSGRQFSNSRSEMNVSTLELGDSALYLCASSAPVGETYNEQFFGPGTRLTVL.

This clonotype was detected many times. This may stem from a read error, because a much larger clone lies one nucleotide away. The V and J genes are TRBV19 and TRBJ2-7, with 8 bases fitting TRBD2. The CDR3 is made up of 15 amino acids. Per germline, CDR1 LNHDA and CDR2 SQIVND (reference sequence). CDR3 residues: CAGSSKREPPYEQYF. The CDR3 bases are TGTGCCGGTAGTTCGAAGCGGGAGCCCCCCTACGAGCAGTACTTC.

This clonotype has at least ten counts. The chain couples TRBV12-5 to TRBJ1-5, with a possible D match to TRBD1 (5 bases). The V gene lost 0 bases and the J gene lost 0 bases, with 9 bases spanning the gap. The CDR3 loop spans 16 amino acids. CDR1 and CDR2 from the germline V gene are LGHNT and FRNRAP. The DNA for the CDR3 is TGTGCTAGTGGTTTGGTACTGACAGATAGCAATCAGCCCCAGCATTTT. It yields the protein CASGLVLTDSNQPQHF.

This clonotype is classed as medium-sized. The chain couples TRBV15 to TRBJ2-5; 8 bases align to TRBD2. V lost 0 bases to trimming and J lost 3 bases; unmatched junction nucleotides: 6. The CDR3 runs 16 residues. CDR1 is LNHNV and CDR2 is YYDKDF in the germline V gene (reference sequence). The CDR3 DNA follows: TGTGCCACCAGCAGAGATAAAAGAGCGGGAGAAGAGACCCAGTACTTC. The encoded protein is CATSRDKRAGEETQYF.

The chain is built from TRBV19 and TRBJ1-3, with D possibly matching TRBD1 (5 bases). Germline CDR1 LNHDA, CDR2 SQIVND (reference sequence). V was shortened by 3 bases and J by 8 bases, with 17 bases between the two germline ends. The CDR3 runs 15 residues. CDR3 DNA sequence: TGTGCCAGTAGTATGCAGGGAGTCTATGGCTACACCATATATTTT. This sequence encodes CASSMQGVYGYTIYF.

This clonotype was observed many times. V is TRBV30 and J is TRBJ2-7; unclear D gene. The CDR3 contains 13 residues. V lost 0 bases and J lost 2, with 8 bases in between. Germline values: CDR1 GTSNPN, CDR2 SVGIG (reference sequence). This chain's CDR3 is CAWSVRGAYEQYF. The CDR3 bases are TGTGCCTGGAGTGTACGTGGGGCCTACGAGCAGTACTTC.

This clonotype was seen ten or more times. This chain connects TRBV7-8 to TRBJ2-3; D unresolved. Trimming left V 0 bases short and J 10 bases short, with 17 bases between. CDR1 and CDR2 (germline): SGHVS, FQNEAQ. This CDR3 region has 15 residues. The CDR3 is CASSLAQQGPGAQYF. Written as DNA, the CDR3 is TGTGCCAGCAGCTTAGCGCAACAAGGCCCCGGAGCGCAGTATTTT.

This clonotype has at least ten counts. The gene calls are TRBV7-2 and TRBJ2-3; the match to TRBD2 covers 8 bases. The CDR3 runs 14 residues. CDR1 SGHTA and CDR2 FQGNSA come from the germline V gene. With V trimmed by 3 bases and J by 6 bases, 5 bases remained unmatched. CDR3 sequence: CASSLGTSRDTQYF. CDR3 coding DNA: TGTGCCAGCAGCTTGGGGACTAGTCGGGATACGCAGTATTTT.

This chain uses TRBV2 with TRBJ1-1; D remains ambiguous. Germline V gives CDR1 SNHLY, CDR2 FYNNEI. This CDR3 contains 13 residues. V lost 3 bases and J lost 1, with 6 bases in between. CDR3 nucleotides: TGTGCCAGCAGTGAGGGAGGGAACACTGAAGCTTTCTTT. It encodes CASSEGGNTEAFF.

The chain combines TRBV24-1 with TRBJ1-5; 9 nucleotides match TRBD1. The V segment lost 3 bases and the J segment 6 bases; nucleotides outside the gene matches: 5. The germline CDR1 and CDR2 sequences are KGHDR and SFDVKD. The CDR3 sequence is 15 residues long. For the CDR3, the DNA is TGTGCCACCAGTGATCCCGGGACAGGGACTCAGCCCCAGCATTTT. It codes for CATSDPGTGTQPQHF.

This clonotype was counted once. The J gene is TRBJ2-7, the V gene TRBV4-1; a weak D match, TRBD1 (7 bases). The CDR3 runs to 16 residues. Germline values: CDR1 MGHRA, CDR2 YSYEKL. V shed 0 bases and J shed 1 base, with 13 bases lying between them. The CDR3 spells CASSQDFPGGSYEQYF. The CDR3 DNA reads TGCGCCAGCAGCCAAGATTTTCCAGGGGGGTCCTACGAGCAGTACTTC.

This clonotype has a count of ten or more. This rearrangement joins TRBV28 to TRBJ2-5; D tentatively reads TRBD1 or TRBD2 (5 bases each). Trimming cost V 5 bases and J 1 base, with 20 bases left between them. Germline V gene sequence: CDR1 MDHEN, CDR2 SYDVKM. There are 17 residues in the CDR3. The CDR3, as DNA: TGTGCCAGCAGTACACACCGGGACGGAAAGCTCCAAGAGACCCAGTACTTC. Its protein product is CASSTHRDGKLQETQYF.

The V call is TRBV19, the J call TRBJ2-1; 10 bases are shared with TRBD1. Per germline, CDR1 LNHDA and CDR2 SQIVND (reference sequence). The V and J ends lost 7 bases and 6 bases, in that order; junction bases with no gene match: 6. The CDR3 is made up of 14 amino acids. CDR3 sequence (DNA): TGTGCCAGTACCAGGGACAGGGGTAGCAATGAGCAGTTCTTC. This translates into CASTRDRGSNEQFF.

This sequence joins TRBV2 and TRBJ1-5; D ambiguous. Matching the DNA end better, TRBJ2-5 makes the J call doubtful. This CDR3 has 15 amino acids. Germline CDR1 is SNHLY and CDR2 is FYNNEI. CDR3 sequence (DNA): TGTGCCAGCAGTGAAGCAGGGTATAGCAATCAGCCCCAGTACTTC. Protein sequence: CASSEAGYSNQPQYF.

This clonotype occurred many times. The J gene is TRBJ2-2, the V gene TRBV5-6; 9 bases map to TRBD1. This CDR3 comprises 17 residues. With V trimmed by 1 base and J by 4 bases, 8 bases remained unmatched. Germline V gene data show CDR1 as SGHDT and CDR2 as YYEEEE. The CDR3 DNA sequence: TGTGCCAGCAGCTTGTTGACTGGGACAGGGTTCACCGGGGAGCTGTTTTTT. Its protein is CASSLLTGTGFTGELFF.

The chain is built from TRBV15 and TRBJ1-3, with 7 bases fitting TRBD1. CDR1 LNHNV and CDR2 YYDKDF come from the germline V gene (reference sequence). V trimming: 3 bases; J trimming: 3 bases; junction bases outside the gene matches: 5. The CDR3 totals 15 residues. The CDR3 spells CATSSPGGYGNTIYF. The CDR3 DNA reads as TGTGCCACCAGCAGTCCAGGGGGTTATGGAAACACCATATATTTT.

The sample holds one count of this clonotype. The chain combines TRBV19 with TRBJ2-7; 12 bases agree with TRBD1. Germline V CDR1 and CDR2: LNHDA, SQIVND (reference sequence). This CDR3 spans 14 amino acids. With 5 bases clipped from V and 6 bases from J, the junction kept 5 bases outside the gene matches. The CDR3 reads CASSSRDRGLEQYF. DNA of the CDR3: TGTGCCAGTAGTTCCAGGGACAGGGGGCTCGAGCAGTACTTC.

The table lists this clonotype with many counts. This chain links TRBV27 with TRBJ1-5; D uncertain. The CDR3 is 14 residues long. Trimming pared 2 bases from V and 6 bases from J, leaving 11 bases between. The germline V gene has CDR1 MNHEY and CDR2 SMNVEV (reference sequence). The CDR3 here is CASSLVFSGQPQHF. CDR3 DNA: TGTGCCAGCAGTTTAGTTTTCTCGGGTCAGCCCCAGCATTTT.